A selection of T cell receptor beta chains follows, all from one sample in a study of shared clonotypes between healthy human individuals. Only in-frame clones appear in the TCRdb table, and some are missing; sequencing was by immunoSEQ multiplex PCR. This table has roughly 1,600,000 clones, less than 99% appearing once. The sample was naive CD4+ T cells sorted from blood. The receptor set was obtained from a young man in good health. Both conserved end residues are part of each CDR3. A D gene is named only where the DNA matches it firmly. Some rows mark clone size as missing; the rest say once, few, many or name a class of expanded clone.

TRBV27,.,TRBJ2-6,.,TGTGCCAGCAGCCTCCGGAACTCTGGGGCCAACGTCCTGACTTTC,CASSLRNSGANVLTF
TRBV6-5,TRBD1,TRBJ1-1,.,TGTGCCAGCAGTTACTGGAGGGGGCTGGGGAACACTGAAGCTTTCTTT,CASSYWRGLGNTEAFF
TRBV9,.,TRBJ1-1,.,TGTGCCAGCAGCGTAGAACCCCATGAGAACACTGAAGCTTTCTTT,CASSVEPHENTEAFF
TRBV29-1,.,TRBJ2-5,.,TGCAGCGTTGACTCCTTAAAAAGGGGCCAAGAGACCCAGTACTTC,CSVDSLKRGQETQYF
TRBV7-8,.,TRBJ2-6,.,TGTGCCAGCAGCTTAGGTCCGGGGGCCAACGTCCTGACTTTC,CASSLGPGANVLTF
TRBV5-8,.,TRBJ2-7,.,TGTGCCAGCAGCTTGGTAAGGGCGCGGGTAGAAACTTACGAGCAGTACTTC,CASSLVRARVETYEQYF
TRBV7-9,.,TRBJ2-1,.,TGTGCCAGCAGCCACAGCGGGCAGTCCTACAATGAGCAGTTCTTC,CASSHSGQSYNEQFF
TRBV5-4,TRBD1,TRBJ2-5,.,TGTGCCAGCAGCCGTGCGGACAGGCAAGAGACCCAGTACTTC,CASSRADRQETQYF
TRBV29-1,.,TRBJ2-3,.,TGCAGCGTTTATGGTGACACAGATACGCAGTATTTT,CSVYGDTDTQYF
TRBV4-1,.,TRBJ2-3,.,TGCGCCAGCAGCCAAACGCCCGACAGCACAGATACGCAGTATTTT,CASSQTPDSTDTQYF
TRBV4-1,.,TRBJ1-5,.,TGCGCCAGCAGCCAAACCAAAACAGGGCTCAATCAGCCCCAGCATTTT,CASSQTKTGLNQPQHF
TRBV12-5,TRBD1,TRBJ2-1,.,TGTGCTAGTGGTTTGGGGCGGACAGGGTATGAGCAGTTCTTC,CASGLGRTGYEQFF
TRBV5-1,TRBD1,TRBJ2-5,.,TGCGCCAGCAGCCGCGAGGGGGCACCGTTCGAGACCCAGTACTTC,CASSREGAPFETQYF
TRBV2,.,TRBJ2-1,.,TGTGCCAGCAAGGCAGGAGCCACCAATGAGCAGTTCTTC,CASKAGATNEQFF
TRBV9,TRBD2,TRBJ2-2,.,TGTGCCAGCAGCGTAGTGCGGGAGACCGGGGAGCTGTTTTTT,CASSVVRETGELFF
TRBV7-8,.,TRBJ1-4,.,TGTGCCAGCAGCCAGAGGGCAGAAAAACTGTTTTTT,CASSQRAEKLFF
TRBV6-5,TRBD1,TRBJ1-1,.,TGTGCCAGCAGTTGGGACGGACAGGGGAATTCTCGAGCTTTCTTT,CASSWDGQGNSRAFF
TRBV19,.,TRBJ1-2,.,TGTGCCAGTAGTATCTGGGAGGCCCTCAACTATGGCTACACCTTC,CASSIWEALNYGYTF
TRBV6-6,.,TRBJ1-2,.,TGTGCCAGCAGCAACACCCCCTATGGCTACACCTTC,CASSNTPYGYTF
TRBV9,TRBD1,TRBJ2-1,.,TGTGCCAGCAGCGTAGCTACAGGGGGGTTCGTAAGTGAGCAGTTCTTC,CASSVATGGFVSEQFF
TRBV4-1,.,TRBJ2-1,.,TGCGCCAGCAGCCAAGGGGCTAGTAGGGATGAGCAGTTCTTC,CASSQGASRDEQFF
TRBV7-2,TRBD2,TRBJ2-7,once,TGTGCCAGCAGCCCGGGACTAGCGGGTAGCGAGCAGTACTTC,CASSPGLAGSEQYF
TRBV5-5,TRBD1,TRBJ2-3,once,TGTGCCAGCAGCTTGGGACAGGGCCGCACAGATACGCAGTATTTT,CASSLGQGRTDTQYF
TRBV5-6,.,TRBJ2-7,once,TGTGCCAGCAGCCCCCGGACTCGAGGGGAGCAGTACTTC,CASSPRTRGEQYF
TRBV5-4,.,TRBJ1-3,.,TGTGCCAGCAGCTTCACGTCTGGAAACACCATATATTTT,CASSFTSGNTIYF
TRBV14,TRBD2,TRBJ2-3,.,TGTGCCAGCAGCCAGGCCTGGACTAGCTCAGATACGCAGTATTTT,CASSQAWTSSDTQYF
TRBV9,TRBD1,TRBJ1-4,.,TGTGCCAGCAGCCCAGACAGGGGTGGTGAAAAACTGTTTTTT,CASSPDRGGEKLFF
TRBV18,TRBD1,TRBJ2-7,.,TGTGCCAGCTCACTAAAACAGGGGTCTGACGAGCAGTACTTC,CASSLKQGSDEQYF
TRBV10-3,TRBD1,TRBJ1-4,.,TGTGCCATCAGTGAGTCGAATCAGGGGGCAAATATTGAAAAACTGTTTTTT,CAISESNQGANIEKLFF
TRBV5-5,.,TRBJ2-7,.,TGTGCCAGCACCACTCGGGACTGGGGCTACGAGCAGTACTTC,CASTTRDWGYEQYF
TRBV18,TRBD1,TRBJ1-4,.,TGTGCCAGCTCAAGAGGACAGGGAACTAATGAAAAACTGTTTTTT,CASSRGQGTNEKLFF
TRBV7-6,.,TRBJ1-5,.,TGTGCCAGCAGCTTAGTATCTGATCAGCCCCAGCATTTT,CASSLVSDQPQHF
TRBV7-2,TRBD2,TRBJ2-1,.,TGTGCCAGCAGCTCGGGACTAGGGTACAATGAGCAGTTCTTC,CASSSGLGYNEQFF
TRBV7-8,.,TRBJ1-2,.,TGTGCCAGCAGCCTACAGCCTTTACTGGGTGGCTACACCTTC,CASSLQPLLGGYTF
TRBV7-9,.,TRBJ2-7,.,TGTGCCAGCAGCTTAGCCGTCTCTTCCCGCGAGCAGTACTTC,CASSLAVSSREQYF
TRBV10-3,.,TRBJ2-7,.,TGTGCCATCAGCGCGGGCTACGAGCAGTACTTC,CAISAGYEQYF
TRBV28,.,TRBJ2-7,.,TGTGCCAGCAGACGGTATACAGGGACCTACGAGCAGTACTTC,CASRRYTGTYEQYF
TRBV28,.,TRBJ2-5,.,TGTGCCAGCAGTTTATCAGAGACCCAGTACTTC,CASSLSETQYF
TRBV19,.,TRBJ2-5,.,TGTGCCAGCCGACCCCGGGGGCGAACCGGGACCGAGAAAGAGACCCAGTACTTC,CASRPRGRTGTEKETQYF
TRBV18,TRBD2,TRBJ2-7,.,TGTGCCAGCTCACCGCCTAGCGGGAGGTTGGCTTACGAGCAGTACTTC,CASSPPSGRLAYEQYF
TRBV4-3,TRBD1,TRBJ1-2,.,TGCGCCAGCAGCCAAGAAACAGGGGCTGGTAGGGTTTATGGCTACACCTTC,CASSQETGAGRVYGYTF
TRBV5-5,TRBD2,TRBJ2-2,once,TGTGCCAGCACCCCCCAGGAAAGCCTAGCGGGATTCGCGAACACCGGGGAGCTGTTTTTT,CASTPQESLAGFANTGELFF
TRBV5-1,.,TRBJ1-1,.,TGCGCCAGCAGCTTTCCAGGGCCTGGCACTGAAGCTTTCTTT,CASSFPGPGTEAFF
TRBV19,.,TRBJ1-5,.,TGTGCCAGTAGTACCCTCCAGGGGCAGCAGTATAGCAATCAGCCCCAGCATTTT,CASSTLQGQQYSNQPQHF
TRBV6-1,.,TRBJ1-5,.,TGTGCCAGCTCCCAAGAACAGGCAAATCAGCCCCAGCATTTT,CASSQEQANQPQHF
TRBV11-2,.,TRBJ2-6,.,TGTGGTGGCGGCTCTGGGGCCAACGTCCTGACTTTC,CGGGSGANVLTF
TRBV5-1,.,TRBJ1-1,.,TGCGCCAGCAGCCTCCAGACAGGATCCACTGAAGCTTTCTTT,CASSLQTGSTEAFF
TRBV28,.,TRBJ2-2,.,TGTGCCAGCACGTTACCCAACACCGGGGAGCTGTTTTTT,CASTLPNTGELFF
TRBV6-1,TRBD1,TRBJ2-4,.,TGTGCCAGCAGTGTAGGGACAGGGCGGATTCAGTACTTC,CASSVGTGRIQYF
TRBV4-3,TRBD1,TRBJ1-2,.,TGCGCCAGCAGCCATACTACAGGGGAGTCCTATGGCTACACCTTC,CASSHTTGESYGYTF
TRBV7-2,.,TRBJ2-1,.,TGTGCCAGCAGCTTACGGCGATACAATGAGCAGTTCTTC,CASSLRRYNEQFF
TRBV19,.,TRBJ2-4,.,TGTGCCAGTAGTGTAGCCATACTGGGACTTCAGTACTTC,CASSVAILGLQYF
TRBV7-9,.,TRBJ1-5,.,TGTGCCAGCAGTCCATCGGTGGGTCAGCCCCAGCATTTT,CASSPSVGQPQHF
TRBV19,.,TRBJ1-1,.,TGTGCCAGTAGTACGCTCAGGAGTTCCATGAACACTGAAGCTTTCTTT,CASSTLRSSMNTEAFF
TRBV2,.,TRBJ1-5,.,TGTGCCAGCAGTGAGGAGGGGTTTCAGCCCCAGCATTTT,CASSEEGFQPQHF
TRBV10-3,TRBD2,TRBJ2-1,.,TGTGCCACCGGACTAGCGGGAGACGATGAGCAGTTCTTC,CATGLAGDDEQFF
TRBV5-1,.,TRBJ2-3,.,TGCGCCAGCAGCTTAGGGCCAGGGAATACGCAGTATTTT,CASSLGPGNTQYF
TRBV7-6,TRBD2,TRBJ2-3,.,TGTGCCAGCAGCTTATCGGCTAGCGGGAGTTTATTCACAGATACGCAGTATTTT,CASSLSASGSLFTDTQYF
TRBV6-5,TRBD1,TRBJ2-7,.,TGTGCCAGCAGTAACCGGGACAGGGTCGCCCACGAGCAGTACTTC,CASSNRDRVAHEQYF
TRBV2,TRBD2,TRBJ2-2,.,TGTGCCAGCAGATACCCGATAGCGGGAATCACCGGGGAGCTGTTTTTT,CASRYPIAGITGELFF